This T cell receptor beta chain stems from a study of T-cell reconstitution after alpha-beta-depleted transplantation in children. Study results and limitations: Day-60 TCRbeta diversity that was high in some patients was derived from surviving recipient T cells and thymic progenitors. T-cell counts and diversity at one year post-transplant came mainly from newly produced T cells. Several hundred expanded graft clones reportedly supplied alpha-beta T cells about two months after transplant.

Preparation of the TCRbeta library used unique molecular identifiers. TCRdb reanalysed the PCR reads using MiXCR and keeps one entry per CDR3 protein. The table lists hundreds of thousands of distinct CDR3 sequences, 10% to 15% of them singletons. This clonotype was observed a handful of times. Its antigen is undetermined. From germline, CDR1 is MDHEN and CDR2 SYDVKM. The CDR3 runs to 16 residues. Trimming removed 2 bases from V and 8 bases from J; junction bases left unmatched: 13. This TCR came from a male patient aged 10 to 17 who had a stem cell transplant for acute myeloid leukemia, so the T cells may come from the graft donor. This specimen was PBMCs, mostly from graft donor cells, taken 360 days after TCRalphabeta/CD19-depleted stem cell transplant. This chain joins TRBV28 and TRBJ1-2; 8 nucleotides agree with TRBD1. The CDR3 DNA follows: TGTGCCAGCAGTTTAACAGGGGGTAACAATCAACGCGGCTACACCTTC. Translating it yields CASSLTGGNNQRGYTF.